This entry concerns a single T cell receptor beta chain. These data are taken from a study of blood T cell repertoires in COVID-19. Repertoires were generated with immunoSEQ multiplex PCR, while TCRdb's copy carries only in-frame clones and drops some. Here the sample spans over 150,000 clones, approximately 88% being singletons. This receptor was taken from a woman aged 40 to 50 with COVID-19, enrolled during active disease. Sequencing was performed on peripheral blood.

CDR3 region: CASSEAWGGRDEQYF. The CDR3 region has the DNA TGTGCCAGCAGTGAAGCTTGGGGGGGCCGGGACGAGCAGTACTTC. V usage is TRBV6-1 and J usage is TRBJ2-7, with D tentatively TRBD2 (7 bases). From germline, CDR1 is MNHNS and CDR2 SASEGT. Trimming took 0 bases from V and 5 from J, leaving 14 bases between them. This CDR3 is 15 amino acids long.